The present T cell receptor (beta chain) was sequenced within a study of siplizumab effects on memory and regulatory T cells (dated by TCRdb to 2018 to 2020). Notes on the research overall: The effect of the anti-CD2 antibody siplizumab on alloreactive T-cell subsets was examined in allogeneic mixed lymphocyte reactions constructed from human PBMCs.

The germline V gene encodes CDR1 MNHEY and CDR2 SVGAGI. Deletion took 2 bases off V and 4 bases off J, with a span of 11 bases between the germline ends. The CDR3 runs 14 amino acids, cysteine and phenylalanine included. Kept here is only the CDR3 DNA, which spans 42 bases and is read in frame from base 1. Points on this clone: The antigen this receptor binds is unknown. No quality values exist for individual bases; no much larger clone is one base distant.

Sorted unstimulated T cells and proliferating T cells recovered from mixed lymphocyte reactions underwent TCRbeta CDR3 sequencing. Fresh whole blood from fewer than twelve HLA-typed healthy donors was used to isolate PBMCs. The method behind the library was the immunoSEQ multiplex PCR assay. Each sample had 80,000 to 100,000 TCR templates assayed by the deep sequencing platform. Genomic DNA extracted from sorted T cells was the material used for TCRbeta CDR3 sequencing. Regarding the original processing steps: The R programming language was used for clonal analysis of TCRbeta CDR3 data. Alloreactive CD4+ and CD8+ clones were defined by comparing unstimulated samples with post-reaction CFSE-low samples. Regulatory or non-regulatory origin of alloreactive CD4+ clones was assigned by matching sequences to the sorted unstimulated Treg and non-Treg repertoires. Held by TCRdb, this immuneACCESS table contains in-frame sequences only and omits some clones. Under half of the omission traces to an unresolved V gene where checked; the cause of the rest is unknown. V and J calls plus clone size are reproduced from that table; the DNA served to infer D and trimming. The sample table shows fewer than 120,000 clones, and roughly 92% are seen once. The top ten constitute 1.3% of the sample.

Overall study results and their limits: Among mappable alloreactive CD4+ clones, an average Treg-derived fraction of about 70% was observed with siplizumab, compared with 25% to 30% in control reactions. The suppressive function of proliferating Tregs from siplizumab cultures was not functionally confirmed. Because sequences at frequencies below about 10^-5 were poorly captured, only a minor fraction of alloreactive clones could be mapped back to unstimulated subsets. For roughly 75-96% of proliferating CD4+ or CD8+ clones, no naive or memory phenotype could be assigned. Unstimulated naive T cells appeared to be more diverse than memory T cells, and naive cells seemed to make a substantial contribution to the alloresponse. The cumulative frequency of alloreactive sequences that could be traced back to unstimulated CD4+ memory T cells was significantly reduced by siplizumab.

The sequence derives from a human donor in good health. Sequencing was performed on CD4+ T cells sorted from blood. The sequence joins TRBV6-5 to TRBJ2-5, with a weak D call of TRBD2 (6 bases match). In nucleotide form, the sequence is TGTGCCAGCAGTTACGGTCTGGAGGGAGAGACCCAGTACTTC. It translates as CASSYGLEGETQYF.